The entry that follows covers one TCR beta chain sequence. Samples with a second dose at about 4 or about 12 weeks were pooled together. This sample is part of a study of T cell responses to AZD1222 COVID-19 vaccine. The method was immunoSEQ multiplex PCR; TCRdb's version includes in-frame clones alone and lacks a portion of them. Found here are about 120,000 clones, about 94% of them singletons; the top ten hold approximately 2.9%. Here the sequenced sample was peripheral blood, taken 28 days after the second AZD1222 dose. The TCR was taken from an adult who received the AZD1222 COVID-19 vaccine.

CDR3 in amino acids: CASSLEATQYF. The CDR3, as DNA: TGCGCCAGCAGCTTGGAGGCTACGCAGTATTTT. V is TRBV5-1 and J is TRBJ2-3, with D unclear. The ends were cut back, 0 bases at V and 8 bases at J, with 4 bases in the middle. Germline V gives CDR1 SGHRS, CDR2 YFSETQ. The CDR3 is 11 residues long.